This T cell receptor beta chain was retrieved from a study of Tregs in tolerant kidney transplant recipients. Findings and caveats of the study: Validation in larger populations is needed because few patients were studied. Tregs expanded with activated donor B cells seemed most donor-specific. Biological reproducibility was not directly addressed in this study.

As for this clone: Its antigen is as yet unknown.

CD4+CD25+CD127- Tregs, CD4+CD25- non-Tregs, CD4 and CD8 cells were sorted. Per germline, CDR1 MNHEY and CDR2 SVGAGI. The CDR3 spans 15 residues. Trimming stripped 5 bases from V and 8 bases from J, with 18 bases between. Sequencing used immunoSEQ multiplex PCR; TCRdb keeps in-frame clones, though not all of them. Altogether about 240,000 clones are present, 84% being singletons, with the ten largest covering 0.55% to 0.65%. The chain carries TRBV6-5 and TRBJ1-4, with D possibly matching TRBD1 (5 bases). This receptor was obtained from a human donor in good health. Sequences were obtained from CD4+ T cells from blood. The CDR3 sequence is CASSLGLRSIEKLFF. The CDR3 DNA reads as TGTGCCAGCAGTCTGGGACTCCGGTCGATAGAAAAACTGTTTTTT.